Listed below are T cell receptor beta chains from one sample, sequenced in a study of sequential checkpoint blockade in melanoma. Sequenced by immunoSEQ multiplex PCR; TCRdb stores in-frame clones only, minus some. The sample yields fewer than 20,000 clones, about three fifths seen once. Here the sequenced sample was CD8+ T cells sorted from blood (inferred from file names), taken from a patient given nivolumab and ipilimumab in sequence. All receptors derive from a human donor with melanoma. The CDR3 runs from the conserved cysteine through the conserved F or W. Each record gives: J gene, D gene, V gene, clone size, CDR3 protein. D genes are given only for firm matches. Only part of the rows carry a size: once, few, many, or a class if the clone is expanded.

J gene: TRBJ1-4; D gene: TRBD1; V gene: TRBV5-6; clone size: .; CDR3 protein: CASSYRTGTNEKLFF
J gene: TRBJ2-7; D gene: TRBD2; V gene: TRBV10-3; clone size: .; CDR3 protein: CAISESPGGLYEQYF
J gene: TRBJ2-1; D gene: .; V gene: TRBV11-3; clone size: .; CDR3 protein: CASSLESGSYNEQFF
J gene: TRBJ2-7; D gene: TRBD1; V gene: TRBV5-1; clone size: .; CDR3 protein: CASSLVQAGQVRTYEQYF
J gene: TRBJ1-2; D gene: .; V gene: TRBV19; clone size: few; CDR3 protein: CASREGIGYTF
J gene: TRBJ2-7; D gene: TRBD1; V gene: TRBV29-1; clone size: .; CDR3 protein: CSVRTGSHEQYF
J gene: TRBJ2-6; D gene: .; V gene: TRBV5-4; clone size: .; CDR3 protein: CAGDSGANVLTF
J gene: TRBJ2-1; D gene: .; V gene: TRBV9; clone size: .; CDR3 protein: CASSHTGSYEQFF
J gene: TRBJ2-7; D gene: .; V gene: TRBV27; clone size: .; CDR3 protein: CASSPLISYEQYF
J gene: TRBJ1-1; D gene: .; V gene: TRBV7-9; clone size: .; CDR3 protein: CASSSYGGRTEAFF
J gene: TRBJ2-7; D gene: .; V gene: TRBV5-6; clone size: .; CDR3 protein: CASSLSGGAHYEQYF
J gene: TRBJ1-1; D gene: .; V gene: TRBV4-2; clone size: .; CDR3 protein: CASSQATEAFF
J gene: TRBJ2-7; D gene: TRBD1; V gene: TRBV9; clone size: .; CDR3 protein: CASSVRQGYEQYF
J gene: TRBJ1-4; D gene: .; V gene: TRBV6-1; clone size: .; CDR3 protein: CASSEEWGSTNEKLFF
J gene: TRBJ2-2; D gene: TRBD1; V gene: TRBV18; clone size: .; CDR3 protein: CASSPRTGDTGELFF
J gene: TRBJ2-1; D gene: .; V gene: TRBV6-5; clone size: few; CDR3 protein: CASSYGGGFYNEQFF
J gene: TRBJ2-7; D gene: .; V gene: TRBV4-2; clone size: few; CDR3 protein: CASSDTYSYEQYF
J gene: TRBJ2-1; D gene: .; V gene: TRBV27; clone size: few; CDR3 protein: CASSLRGQAGGYNEQFF
J gene: TRBJ2-1; D gene: TRBD2; V gene: TRBV2; clone size: once; CDR3 protein: CASSEAGTSGAGDEQFF
J gene: TRBJ1-1; D gene: .; V gene: TRBV27; clone size: .; CDR3 protein: CASSLSLVANTEAFF
J gene: TRBJ1-1; D gene: .; V gene: TRBV28; clone size: few; CDR3 protein: CASSFIMNTEAFF
J gene: TRBJ2-7; D gene: .; V gene: TRBV28; clone size: once; CDR3 protein: CASSLEYSSYEQYF
J gene: TRBJ2-7; D gene: .; V gene: TRBV9; clone size: .; CDR3 protein: CASSVGTTDEQYF
J gene: TRBJ1-2; D gene: TRBD1; V gene: TRBV13; clone size: .; CDR3 protein: CASSLGGQVNSNGYTF
J gene: TRBJ2-6; D gene: TRBD1; V gene: TRBV9; clone size: .; CDR3 protein: CASSPRTGFGANVLTF
J gene: TRBJ1-5; D gene: .; V gene: TRBV28; clone size: .; CDR3 protein: CASSLSAAGGPQHF
J gene: TRBJ1-3; D gene: .; V gene: TRBV27; clone size: .; CDR3 protein: CASSLSGSSGNTIYF
J gene: TRBJ1-2; D gene: TRBD1; V gene: TRBV4-1; clone size: .; CDR3 protein: CASSQDPGQGVGGYTF
J gene: TRBJ1-4; D gene: TRBD1; V gene: TRBV9; clone size: .; CDR3 protein: CASSVGDRDEKLFF
J gene: TRBJ2-7; D gene: TRBD1; V gene: TRBV7-6; clone size: .; CDR3 protein: CASSSQGNPYEQYF
J gene: TRBJ1-1; D gene: TRBD1; V gene: TRBV27; clone size: .; CDR3 protein: CASINPQGERNTEAFF
J gene: TRBJ2-7; D gene: TRBD2; V gene: TRBV18; clone size: .; CDR3 protein: CASSPPGLFFGVDEQYF
J gene: TRBJ1-1; D gene: TRBD1; V gene: TRBV19; clone size: medium-sized; CDR3 protein: CASSIPRGRTEAFF
J gene: TRBJ1-2; D gene: TRBD1; V gene: TRBV5-3; clone size: .; CDR3 protein: CASKSQGASGYTF
J gene: TRBJ2-5; D gene: TRBD2; V gene: TRBV7-9; clone size: .; CDR3 protein: CASTDPGLAGGWETQYF
J gene: TRBJ2-1; D gene: .; V gene: TRBV9; clone size: .; CDR3 protein: CASSVGDEQFF
J gene: TRBJ2-3; D gene: .; V gene: TRBV7-9; clone size: .; CDR3 protein: CASSQDRLSTDTQYF
J gene: TRBJ2-7; D gene: .; V gene: TRBV28; clone size: .; CDR3 protein: CASSLGRGRNYEQYF
J gene: TRBJ1-1; D gene: .; V gene: TRBV6-5; clone size: .; CDR3 protein: CASSYSIAGFEAFF
J gene: TRBJ1-5; D gene: .; V gene: TRBV27; clone size: once; CDR3 protein: CASIGGLNNQPQHF
J gene: TRBJ1-5; D gene: .; V gene: TRBV30; clone size: .; CDR3 protein: CAWSVRSAGQPQHF
J gene: TRBJ1-2; D gene: TRBD1; V gene: TRBV19; clone size: .; CDR3 protein: CASRTGSLAVNYGYTF
J gene: TRBJ2-1; D gene: TRBD2; V gene: TRBV6-5; clone size: .; CDR3 protein: CASSYGFPGGGFEQFF
J gene: TRBJ2-7; D gene: .; V gene: TRBV2; clone size: .; CDR3 protein: CASSSATYHSEQYF